These 5 T cell receptor beta chains were sequenced from one sample in a study of siplizumab effects on memory and regulatory T cells. Sequencing was performed with immunoSEQ multiplex PCR; in TCRdb, only in-frame clones are kept and a portion is missing. The sample includes about 82,000 clones, 80% to 90% of them seen just once. The sequenced material came from Tregs sorted from blood. These receptors were collected from a human donor in good health.

The chain uses TRBV6-6 and TRBJ1-1; D is unclear. The length of the CDR3 is 15 residues. Germline CDR1 and CDR2: MNHNY and SVGAGI (reference sequence). Trimming took off 3 bases at V and 5 bases at J, with 16 bases between the two ends. The CDR3 coding sequence is TGTGCCAGCAGTTATGTGGGTAGGGTAAGGACTGAAGCTTTCTTT. This codes for CASSYVGRVRTEAFF.

This clone was counted a single time. The chain combines TRBV11-2 with TRBJ2-5; 12 bases agree with TRBD2. The CDR3 is 16 amino acids. With 5 bases clipped from V and 2 bases from J, the junction kept 6 bases outside the gene matches. In germline, CDR1 is SGHAT, CDR2 FQNNGV. In DNA form, the CDR3 reads TGTGCCAGCAGCACGACTAGCGGGGGACCACAAGAGACCCAGTACTTC. It encodes CASSTTSGGPQETQYF.

The chain combines TRBV30 with TRBJ1-1; D not resolved. V lost 0 bases, J lost 4 bases, and 6 bases lay in between. The CDR3 has 12 amino acids. The germline V gene encodes CDR1 GTSNPN and CDR2 SVGIG (reference sequence). CDR3 DNA: TGTGCCTGGAGTGTTGGTAGCACTGAAGCTTTCTTT. This codes for CAWSVGSTEAFF.

The chain uses TRBV6-5 and TRBJ1-2; D gene unclear. Trimming removed 5 bases from V and 5 bases from J, with 12 bases in between. CDR3 length: 13 residues. Looked up from germline, CDR1 is MNHEY and CDR2 is SVGAGI. As DNA, the CDR3 is TGTGCCAGCAGTCGGGCCGACGAGTATGGCTACACCTTC. This translates into CASSRADEYGYTF.

This sequence joins TRBV6-1 and TRBJ1-2; possible D gene TRBD1, 6 bases. The germline V and J ends were trimmed by 1 base and 4 bases, with 13 bases remaining between them. The germline V gene encodes CDR1 MNHNS and CDR2 SASEGT. This CDR3 is 15 amino acids long. CDR3 sequence reads: CASSEGRGTRYGYTF. CDR3 in DNA: TGTGCCAGCAGTGAAGGAAGGGGGACACGCTATGGCTACACCTTC.